Only a few counts were recorded for the clone carrying this T cell receptor (beta chain). The antigen remains unidentified. This specimen comes from a study of CD8 T cells in ankylosing spondylitis. Study-wide points: Significantly higher representation of disease-linked clones was reported for matched ankylosing spondylitis synovial fluid. Previous work reported some of these motif variants in the synovial fluid and blood of reactive arthritis. About 8 highly homologous variants made up a TCR beta motif, and this motif appeared characteristic of ankylosing spondylitis blood.

Looked up from germline, CDR1 is SGHRS and CDR2 is YFSETQ. This CDR3 has 15 residues. J lost 3 bases, V lost 2 bases, and 5 bases had no gene match. For TCR beta, libraries came from quantitative 5'-RACE with molecular barcodes. In TCRdb, the 5' RACE reads were re-called with MiXCR into one record per CDR3 protein. The sample carries more than 150,000 distinct CDR3 sequences, about an eighth recorded once. The rearrangement joins TRBV5-1 to TRBJ2-7; 10 positions agree with TRBD2. This receptor was taken from a female donor with ankylosing spondylitis or in good health (not recorded which). The specimen sequenced was blood, either unsorted or a sorted T cell fraction (not recorded which). The CDR3 is CASSLSPSGSYEQYF. DNA for the CDR3: TGCGCCAGCAGCTTATCACCTAGCGGGAGCTACGAGCAGTACTTC.